Below, 8 T cell receptor beta chains from the same sample are listed, as sequenced in a study of blood T cell repertoires in COVID-19. TCRdb's table, derived via immunoSEQ multiplex PCR, lists solely in-frame clones and lacks some. The table lists approximately 230,000 clones, approximately 83% of them singletons. The sequencing input was peripheral blood. Receptor source: an elderly man with acute or convalescent COVID-19.

The chain joins TRBV3-1 (or the pseudogene TRBV3-2) to TRBJ2-2, with TRBD2 matching 8 bases. Trimming took 4 bases from V and 9 from J; bases not matched to a gene: 10. The length of the CDR3 is 15 residues. Germline V gene data show CDR1 as LGHDT and CDR2 as YNNKEL (reference sequence). The CDR3 DNA follows: TGTGCCAGCAGCCGTCGGGAGGGTTTGTACCGGGAGCTGTTTTTT. This translates into CASSRREGLYRELFF.

The rearrangement links TRBV18 to TRBJ2-7; TRBD1 matches at 7 bases. Trimming at V came to 3 bases and at J to 7 bases, leaving 6 bases not matched to a gene. The CDR3 is made up of 13 amino acids. The germline V gene encodes CDR1 KGHSH and CDR2 LQKENI. CDR3 bases: TGTGCCAGCTCACCTGACAGGGTCCGGGAGCAGTACTTC. Residues: CASSPDRVREQYF.

The chain uses TRBV9 and TRBJ2-5; D gene uncertain. The CDR3 covers 15 residues. CDR1 is SGDLS and CDR2 is YYNGEE in the germline V gene. V was trimmed by 0 bases and J by 3 bases, leaving 12 bases between them. This CDR3 is CASSVGPGSEETQYF. For the CDR3, the DNA is TGTGCCAGCAGCGTAGGTCCCGGGTCCGAAGAGACCCAGTACTTC.

The rearrangement uses TRBV12-3 or TRBV12-4 and TRBJ1-2; the D is unclear. Trimming removed 7 bases at V and 5 bases at J, with 14 bases between. The CDR3 extends over 13 amino acids. The CDR3 region is CASTSGSLYGYTF. The CDR3 DNA is TGTGCCAGCACCTCCGGGTCCTTATATGGCTACACCTTC.

The chain uses TRBV6-5 and TRBJ2-7, with TRBD1 matching over 8 bases. The germline CDR1 and CDR2 sequences are MNHEY and SVGAGI. The V and J ends lost 6 bases and 2 bases, in that order; junction bases with no gene match: 9. The CDR3 length is 15 residues. The CDR3 is CASSLTTGGPYEQYF. The DNA for the CDR3 is TGTGCCAGCAGCCTGACCACAGGGGGACCCTACGAGCAGTACTTC.

This clone was counted once. This rearrangement joins TRBV6-1 to TRBJ1-2; tentatively, D is TRBD1 (5 bases). V lost 3 bases to trimming and J lost 2 bases, with 10 bases between them. The CDR3 spans 14 residues. CDR1 and CDR2 from the germline V gene are MNHNS and SASEGT. The CDR3 DNA is TGTGCCAGCAGTGATTTCAGGGTGAACTATGGCTACACCTTC. The encoded protein is CASSDFRVNYGYTF.

The chain recombines TRBV11-2 with TRBJ2-3, with TRBD2 matching 7 bases. CDR1 is SGHAT, CDR2 FQNNGV, per germline. V lost 4 bases, J lost 12 bases, and 10 bases stayed unmatched. CDR3 size: 13 residues. CDR3 residues: CASSSEAGHGQYF. The CDR3 DNA follows: TGTGCCAGCAGCTCGGAAGCGGGGCACGGTCAGTATTTT.

The gene calls are TRBV19 and TRBJ1-1, with a tentative D call TRBD1 (5 bases). Trimming stripped 7 bases from V and 1 base from J, with 13 bases between. This CDR3 contains 14 residues. Germline loops: CDR1 LNHDA, CDR2 SQIVND (reference sequence). CDR3 region: CASTLVGGNTEAFF. DNA for the CDR3: TGTGCCAGTACCCTAGTGGGGGGGAACACTGAAGCTTTCTTT.